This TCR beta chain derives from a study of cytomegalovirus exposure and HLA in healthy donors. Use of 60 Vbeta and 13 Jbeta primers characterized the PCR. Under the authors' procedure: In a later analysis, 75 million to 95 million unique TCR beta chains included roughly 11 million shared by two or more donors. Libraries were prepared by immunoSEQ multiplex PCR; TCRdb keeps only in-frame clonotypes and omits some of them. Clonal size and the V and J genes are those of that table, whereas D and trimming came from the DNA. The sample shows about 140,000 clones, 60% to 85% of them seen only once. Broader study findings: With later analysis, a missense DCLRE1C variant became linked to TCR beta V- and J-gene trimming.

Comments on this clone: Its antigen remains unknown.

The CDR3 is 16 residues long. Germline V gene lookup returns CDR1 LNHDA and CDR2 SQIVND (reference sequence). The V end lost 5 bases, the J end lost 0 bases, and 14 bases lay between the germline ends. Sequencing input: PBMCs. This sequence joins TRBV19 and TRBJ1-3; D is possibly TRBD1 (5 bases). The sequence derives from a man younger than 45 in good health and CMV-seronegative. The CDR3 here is CASSPLDTSSGNTIYF. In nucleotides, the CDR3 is TGTGCCAGTAGTCCCCTGGACACCAGCTCTGGAAACACCATATATTTT.